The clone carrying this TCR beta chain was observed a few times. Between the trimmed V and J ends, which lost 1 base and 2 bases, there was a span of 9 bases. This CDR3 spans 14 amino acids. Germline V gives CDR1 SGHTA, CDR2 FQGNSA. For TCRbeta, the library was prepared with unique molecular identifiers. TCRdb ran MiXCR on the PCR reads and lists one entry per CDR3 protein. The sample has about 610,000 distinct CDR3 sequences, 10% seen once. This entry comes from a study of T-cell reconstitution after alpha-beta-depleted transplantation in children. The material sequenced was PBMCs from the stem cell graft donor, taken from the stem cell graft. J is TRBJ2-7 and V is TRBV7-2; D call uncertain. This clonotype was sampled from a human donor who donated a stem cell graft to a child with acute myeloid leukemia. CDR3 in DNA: TGTGCCAGCAGCTTAGGTTCTACCGCCTACGAGCAGTACTTC. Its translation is CASSLGSTAYEQYF.